A single T cell receptor (beta chain) is shown here with its context. The antigen remains unidentified. TCR beta sequences were obtained from blood CD8+ and CD4+ T cells. The data derive from a study of CD8 T cells in Susac syndrome. Whole-study findings and limits: Individuals included in the TCR sequencing and HLA analysis were acknowledged by the study to be relatively few in number.

The CDR3 runs 16 residues. Germline lookup yields CDR1 SNHLY and CDR2 FYNNEI. V was pared by 8 bases and J by 1 base, with 12 bases of the junction left unmatched. Random hexamers served to reverse transcribe roughly 0.5 to 1 ug RNA. Amplification of TCR beta CDR3 across 54 Vbeta and 13 Jbeta was performed with immunoSEQ multiplex PCR. TCRdb re-called the immunoSEQ multiplex PCR reads with MiXCR, one entry per CDR3 protein. The data show about 190,000 distinct CDR3 sequences, 95% seen once. The clonotype originates from a human donor with Susac syndrome. This sequence joins TRBV2 and TRBJ1-1; 8 nucleotides agree with TRBD1. Specimen: CD8+ T cells from PBMCs. CDR3 DNA: TGTGCCAGCGCGAGTCCAGGGGGCGCAGGGAACACTGAAGCTTTCTTT. Translation: CASASPGGAGNTEAFF.